These T cell receptor beta chains were read from a single sample in a study of blood T cell repertoires in COVID-19. Profiling relied on immunoSEQ multiplex PCR, and the TCRdb table lists in-frame clones only, not all of them. The sample carries a few hundred thousand clones, more than 65% recorded once. Sequencing was done on a sample of peripheral blood. These receptor sequences come from a middle-aged man who had recovered from COVID-19. CDR3s include the opening cysteine and the closing phenylalanine or tryptophan. A D gene is named only where the DNA matches it firmly. Expanded clones are given a class, and other clones once, few, many or no size at all.

J | V | size | D | DNA | CDR3
TRBJ2-3 | TRBV4-3 | NA | TRBD1 | TGCGCCAGCAGCCGGACAGGATTCACAGATACGCAGTATTTT | CASSRTGFTDTQYF
TRBJ2-7 | TRBV30 | NA | TRBD1 | TGTGCCTGGAGGAGGACAGGGGGCCTCTACGAGCAGTACTTC | CAWRRTGGLYEQYF
TRBJ1-2 | TRBV5-4 | NA | NA | TGTGCCAGCAGCTTGCGTTACGCGGGGGGTTCTGGTGGCTACACCTTC | CASSLRYAGGSGGYTF
TRBJ1-1 | TRBV7-9 | NA | NA | TGTGCCAGCAGCTTAGGTTCGGGGAGGAACACTGAAGCTTTCTTT | CASSLGSGRNTEAFF
TRBJ1-1 | TRBV5-1 | NA | NA | TGCGCCAGCAGACCCAGGACAGTTGAAGCTTTCTTT | CASRPRTVEAFF
TRBJ2-1 | TRBV3-1/TRBV3-2 | NA | TRBD2 | TGTGCCAGCAGAGATGAGCGGGGGGGCCGTAATGAGCAGTTCTTC | CASRDERGGRNEQFF
TRBJ2-1 | TRBV7-8 | NA | TRBD1 | TGTGCCAGCAGCTCGGACAGGGGGCTTTTCAATGAGCAGTTCTTC | CASSSDRGLFNEQFF
TRBJ1-2 | TRBV7-2 | once | TRBD1 | TGTGCCAGCAGCTTGACAGGGCGTAACTATGGCTACACCTTC | CASSLTGRNYGYTF
TRBJ2-1 | TRBV19 | NA | NA | TGTGCCAGTAGTACTTTAGCCCCGAGCTCCTACAATGAGCAGTTCTTC | CASSTLAPSSYNEQFF
TRBJ2-7 | TRBV27 | NA | TRBD1 | TGTGCCAGCAGTTTATGGGACAGGCTACACGAGCAGTACTTC | CASSLWDRLHEQYF
TRBJ2-2 | TRBV3-1/TRBV3-2 | once | NA | TGTGCCAGCACTCCCGGGAACACCGGGGAGCTGTTTTTT | CASTPGNTGELFF
TRBJ1-1 | TRBV5-1 | NA | TRBD1 | TGCGCCAGCAGCGCCAAACCGGGACAGAGGAACACTGAAGCTTTCTTT | CASSAKPGQRNTEAFF
TRBJ1-2 | TRBV5-1 | few | TRBD1 | TGCGCCAGCAGCTCTGACAGGGCCACTAACTATGGCTACACCTTC | CASSSDRATNYGYTF
TRBJ1-2 | TRBV19 | NA | NA | TGTGCCAGTAGTATGGCGGCGGACTATGGCTACACCTTC | CASSMAADYGYTF
TRBJ1-5 | TRBV15 | NA | NA | TGTGCCACCAGCAGAGATGGAAGGGCGGGTGATCAGCCCCAGCATTTT | CATSRDGRAGDQPQHF
TRBJ1-1 | TRBV6-5 | few | TRBD1 | TGTGCCAGCAGTCCCCCGGGACAGGGTAGAACTTTCTTT | CASSPPGQGRTFF
TRBJ2-1 | TRBV6-6 | NA | TRBD2 | TGTGCCAGCAGTTGGGGACTAGCGGGAGGGCCAGCTGAGCAGTTCTTC | CASSWGLAGGPAEQFF
TRBJ2-3 | TRBV30 | NA | TRBD2 | TGTGCCTGGAGGGCGGGCAGGTCGCGGGGGGTCACAGATACGCAGTATTTT | CAWRAGRSRGVTDTQYF
TRBJ1-6 | TRBV7-9 | NA | TRBD1 | TGTGCCAGCAGCTTAACTGATCAGGGGGCCAGCTATAATTCACCCCTCCACTTT | CASSLTDQGASYNSPLHF
TRBJ2-7 | TRBV7-9 | few | NA | TGTGCCAGCAGCTTTAACAGGGATCTCGAGCAGTACTTC | CASSFNRDLEQYF
TRBJ2-7 | TRBV11-2 | NA | NA | TGTGCCAGCAGCTTGAGGGACTACGAGCAGTACTTC | CASSLRDYEQYF
TRBJ2-7 | TRBV6-5 | NA | NA | TGTGCCAGCACCAGGACTAGGGGGGCTTACGAGCAGTACTTC | CASTRTRGAYEQYF
TRBJ2-3 | TRBV5-4 | NA | TRBD1 | TGTGCCAGCAGCCGACAGGGGGCGGAGGATACGCAGTATTTT | CASSRQGAEDTQYF
TRBJ2-7 | TRBV10-3 | NA | NA | TGTGCCATCACCGGACAGTCCTACGAGCAGTACTTC | CAITGQSYEQYF
TRBJ2-1 | TRBV9 | NA | TRBD2 | TGTGCCAGCAACCGGGAGGGAGACTCCTACAATGAGCAGTTCTTC | CASNREGDSYNEQFF
TRBJ2-4 | TRBV28 | NA | NA | TGTGCCAGCAGGTCGGGGGGCTTACTAAACATTCAGTACTTC | CASRSGGLLNIQYF
TRBJ1-3 | TRBV4-3 | NA | NA | TGCGCCAGCAGCCAAGATTTGGGGACAAAGAGGGGAAACACCATATATTTT | CASSQDLGTKRGNTIYF
TRBJ2-6 | TRBV19 | NA | NA | TGTGCCAGTAGTAGGGGGGATTTTAACTCTGGGGCCAACGTCCTGACTTTC | CASSRGDFNSGANVLTF
TRBJ2-5 | TRBV7-9 | NA | NA | TGTGCCAGCAGCTTAGCGGTGGCGGAAGAGACCCAGTACTTC | CASSLAVAEETQYF
TRBJ1-5 | TRBV30 | NA | TRBD1 | TGTGCCTGGGGTGGACAGGCCTTCGGGCCCCAGCATTTT | CAWGGQAFGPQHF
TRBJ1-5 | TRBV6-1 | NA | NA | TGTGCCAGCAGCCAACAGGGTAGAAGCAATCAGCCCCAGCATTTT | CASSQQGRSNQPQHF
TRBJ1-2 | TRBV19 | NA | NA | TGTGCCAGTAGGGCACGGGGATGGCCGGTTCGGCGTAATCACTATGGCTACACCTTC | CASRARGWPVRRNHYGYTF
TRBJ2-5 | TRBV5-4 | NA | NA | TGTGCCAGCAGCTTGAGGGGTGGGGAGACCCAGTACTTC | CASSLRGGETQYF
TRBJ2-3 | TRBV2 | NA | NA | TGTGCCAGCAGTGTCATGGCGGGCACAGATACGCAGTATTTT | CASSVMAGTDTQYF
TRBJ2-7 | TRBV4-3 | NA | TRBD2 | TGCGCCAGCAGCCAAGATTTTGCGGGAGCTGTCGAGCAGTACTTC | CASSQDFAGAVEQYF
TRBJ2-5 | TRBV2 | few | TRBD2 | TGTGCCAGCAGTGGCGGGAGTTGGCAAGAGACCCAGTACTTC | CASSGGSWQETQYF
TRBJ2-1 | TRBV11-3 | NA | NA | TGTGCCAGCAGCTCCACTCTCGATGAGCAGTTCTTC | CASSSTLDEQFF
TRBJ2-7 | TRBV18 | NA | TRBD1 | TGTGCCAGCTCACCCGACAGGGAAGGGGAATACGAGCAGTACTTC | CASSPDREGEYEQYF
TRBJ2-5 | TRBV9 | NA | NA | TGTGCCAGCAGCGTGACAGAAGAGACCCAGTACTTC | CASSVTEETQYF
TRBJ2-5 | TRBV10-3 | NA | TRBD2 | TGTGCCATCAGTGAGTCGGGACTAGCGGGGAAAGAGACCCAGTACTTC | CAISESGLAGKETQYF
TRBJ1-6 | TRBV18 | once | NA | TGTGCCAGCTCACCACCGATAGGAGATTCACCCCTCCACTTT | CASSPPIGDSPLHF
TRBJ1-2 | TRBV6-2/TRBV6-3 | NA | TRBD1 | TGTGCCAGCAGTTACGGTAGGACAGGGGGCGATGGCTACACCTTC | CASSYGRTGGDGYTF
TRBJ1-1 | TRBV18 | NA | NA | TGTGCCAGCTCACCACCGGGGGGGGGCGGTGGGACTGAAGCTTTCTTT | CASSPPGGGGGTEAFF
TRBJ2-1 | TRBV2 | NA | NA | TGTGCCAGCATTCGAGGCAAAACTAGGACCTACAATGAGCAGTTCTTC | CASIRGKTRTYNEQFF
TRBJ2-7 | TRBV30 | NA | NA | TGTGCCTGGAGTGTACGGCGGGACCTCTACGAGCAGTACTTC | CAWSVRRDLYEQYF